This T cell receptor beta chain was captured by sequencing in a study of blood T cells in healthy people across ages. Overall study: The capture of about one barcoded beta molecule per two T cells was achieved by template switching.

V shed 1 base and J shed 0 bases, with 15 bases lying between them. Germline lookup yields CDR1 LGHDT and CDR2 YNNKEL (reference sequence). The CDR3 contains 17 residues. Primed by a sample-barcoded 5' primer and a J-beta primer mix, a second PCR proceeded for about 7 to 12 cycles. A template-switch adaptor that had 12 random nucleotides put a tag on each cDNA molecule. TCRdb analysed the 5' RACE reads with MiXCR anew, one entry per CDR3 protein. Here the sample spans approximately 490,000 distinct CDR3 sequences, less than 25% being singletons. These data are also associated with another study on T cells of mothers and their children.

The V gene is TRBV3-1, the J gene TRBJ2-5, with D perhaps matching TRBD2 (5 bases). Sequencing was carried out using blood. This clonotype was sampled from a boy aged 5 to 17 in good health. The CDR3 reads CASSQGAWEWDQETQYF. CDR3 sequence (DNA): TGTGCCAGCAGCCAAGGCGCGTGGGAGTGGGACCAAGAGACCCAGTACTTC.